These T cell receptor beta chains were read from a single sample in a study of PD-L1 blockade in urothelial cancer. Libraries were prepared by immunoSEQ multiplex PCR; TCRdb keeps only in-frame clonotypes and omits some of them. Among fewer than 85,000 clones, roughly 90% were seen once, and the ten largest hold approximately 10%. The source material was PBMCs, sampled around atezolizumab (anti-PD-L1) treatment. These receptors were obtained from a man aged 55 to 69 with urothelial cancer. CDR3s include the opening cysteine and the closing phenylalanine or tryptophan. D genes are given only for firm matches. A row's size may be missing; if present it is once, few, many or a size class.

D gene	clone size	V gene	J gene	CDR3 DNA	CDR3 protein
-	many	TRBV5-1	TRBJ2-7	TGCGCCAGCAGCTTGGCCTCCCAGGGCAGCGAGCAGTACTTC	CASSLASQGSEQYF
-	-	TRBV19	TRBJ1-5	TGTGCCAGTAGTCCGACGTACCGGGGGAGCAATCAGCCCCAGCATTTT	CASSPTYRGSNQPQHF
-	few	TRBV4-1	TRBJ1-2	TGCGCCAGCAGCCAAGCGGCACAGGGTTATCAAGCTAACTATGGCTACACCTTC	CASSQAAQGYQANYGYTF
TRBD1	-	TRBV15	TRBJ2-3	TGTGCCACCAGCAGGAACAGGGGTCTGGGCACAGATACGCAGTATTTT	CATSRNRGLGTDTQYF
TRBD1	-	TRBV18	TRBJ1-1	TGTGCCAGCTCAGACAGGGGTAGGCACACTGAAGCTTTCTTT	CASSDRGRHTEAFF
-	-	TRBV19	TRBJ2-1	TGTGCCAGTAGTATAGGAGGGGCAGGGGTCCCAAATGAGCAGTTCTTC	CASSIGGAGVPNEQFF
-	once	TRBV6-4	TRBJ1-1	TGTGCCAGCAGAGGAGACGCGGGGAACACTGAAGCTTTCTTT	CASRGDAGNTEAFF
-	-	TRBV7-3	TRBJ2-2	TGTGCCAGCAGCCAGCGAGACCTACGCCCAGAAAACACCGGGGAGCTGTTTTTT	CASSQRDLRPENTGELFF
-	-	TRBV21-1	TRBJ2-1	TGTGCCAGCAGCAAAGGGGTTGGGCTGGTCCACGTTGAGCAGTTCTTC	CASSKGVGLVHVEQFF
TRBD1	-	TRBV5-1	TRBJ2-3	TGCGCCAGCAGCTTAGGTGGGACAGCCACAGATACGCAGTATTTT	CASSLGGTATDTQYF
TRBD1	once	TRBV5-1	TRBJ2-7	TGCGCCAGCAGTGCGGCCCCGGGACAGGGGTACGAGCAGTACTTC	CASSAAPGQGYEQYF
-	once	TRBV4-1	TRBJ2-1	TGCGCCAGCAGCCGCAATCAGGGTATCAACAATGAGCAGTTCTTC	CASSRNQGINNEQFF
TRBD1	once	TRBV11-3	TRBJ1-1	TGTGCCAGCAGCTTGGTGGACAGGGTGGTTTTCTTT	CASSLVDRVVFF
-	-	TRBV19	TRBJ2-3	TGTGCCAGTAATGTGCCCGGGGGCACAGATACGCAGTATTTT	CASNVPGGTDTQYF
TRBD2	-	TRBV7-2	TRBJ2-3	TGTGCCAGCAGCCCGGGGACTAGCGGGGGCCTTACGCAGTATTTT	CASSPGTSGGLTQYF
TRBD2	-	TRBV7-8	TRBJ2-3	TGTGCCAGCAGCTTAAACTCGGGACTAGCGGGGGGAAACACAGATACGCAGTATTTT	CASSLNSGLAGGNTDTQYF
-	-	TRBV14	TRBJ2-5	TGTGCCAGCAGCCAAGAGGTAAGGGGATACGAGACCCAGTACTTC	CASSQEVRGYETQYF
-	-	TRBV7-9	TRBJ2-5	TGTGCCAGCAGCCAGCAGGGGTCGAGGGAGACCCAGTACTTC	CASSQQGSRETQYF
-	-	TRBV11-2	TRBJ2-7	TGTGCCAGCAGCTCCCCCAAAGCGGGTTACCCCTACGAGCAGTACTTC	CASSSPKAGYPYEQYF
TRBD2	-	TRBV9	TRBJ2-2	TGTGCCAGCAGCGTAGATTGGACTAGCGTCACCGGGGAGCTGTTTTTT	CASSVDWTSVTGELFF
-	-	TRBV27	TRBJ2-5	TGTGCCAGCAGTTTTGAGGGGAGGAAGACCCAGTACTTC	CASSFEGRKTQYF
TRBD1	-	TRBV7-8	TRBJ2-1	TGTGCCAGCAGCTTCTGGACAGGGCGGAGCTCCTACAATGAGCAGTTCTTC	CASSFWTGRSSYNEQFF
-	-	TRBV6-5	TRBJ1-1	TGTGCCAGCAGTTATGGGGCAGTCAAGACTGAAGCTTTCTTT	CASSYGAVKTEAFF
-	-	TRBV28	TRBJ1-3	TGTGCCAGCGGAAGAGGAGGGTCTGGAAACACCATATATTTT	CASGRGGSGNTIYF
TRBD2	-	TRBV27	TRBJ2-5	TGTGCCAGCAGTTTGGGGGGAGGTAGCGGGGAAGAGACCCAGTACTTC	CASSLGGGSGEETQYF
-	-	TRBV30	TRBJ1-6	TGTGCCTGGAGCCGGACCGACTACTATAATTCACCCCTCCACTTT	CAWSRTDYYNSPLHF
-	-	TRBV7-6	TRBJ2-5	TGTGCCAGCAGCCATCGGGACCCAGGGGCCCAGTACTTC	CASSHRDPGAQYF
-	-	TRBV9	TRBJ1-1	TGTGCCAGCAGCGTTTCAGGGAACACTGAAGCTTTCTTT	CASSVSGNTEAFF
TRBD1	-	TRBV5-6	TRBJ1-2	TGTGCCAGCAGTCAAATCGACAGGGATCGCTTGGGTGGCTACACCTTC	CASSQIDRDRLGGYTF
TRBD2	few	TRBV4-1	TRBJ2-5	TGCGCCAGCAGCCGCCCATTTCCGGGACTAGCGGGGGGAGAGACCCAGTACTTC	CASSRPFPGLAGGETQYF
TRBD1	-	TRBV6-5	TRBJ2-2	TGTGCCAGCAGTCAAGGGACAGTATCCACCGGGGAGCTGTTTTTT	CASSQGTVSTGELFF
TRBD1	-	TRBV10-1	TRBJ1-1	TGCGCCAGCAGTGAGTCCCGGACAGGGGGGCATCTGAACACTGAAGCTTTCTTT	CASSESRTGGHLNTEAFF
TRBD2	-	TRBV5-1	TRBJ2-3	TGCGCCAGCAGCTTGGGTGCGTTAGCGGGAGGAGGCGCAGATACGCAGTATTTT	CASSLGALAGGGADTQYF
TRBD2	-	TRBV27	TRBJ2-7	TGTGCCAGCAGTTCCCGACTAGCGGGAGGGTACGAGCAGTACTTC	CASSSRLAGGYEQYF
-	-	TRBV6-5	TRBJ1-1	TGTGCCAGCGGCCGTATGAACACTGAAGCTTTCTTT	CASGRMNTEAFF
-	-	TRBV5-1	TRBJ1-1	TGCGCCAGCAGCTTGGCCTTAGAGCGGGTGGGAGCTGAAGCTTTCTTT	CASSLALERVGAEAFF
-	-	TRBV5-1	TRBJ2-3	TGCGCCAGCAGCTTCAGGGGAACGGGCAAAACAGATACGCAGTATTTT	CASSFRGTGKTDTQYF
-	-	TRBV2	TRBJ1-2	TGTGCCAGCACCGACAGCAACTATGGCTACACCTTC	CASTDSNYGYTF
TRBD1	-	TRBV2	TRBJ2-5	TGTGCCCGACACCCGACAGGGTCGGAGACCCAGTACTTC	CARHPTGSETQYF
TRBD1	-	TRBV10-2	TRBJ2-2	TGCGCCAGTATGACAGGGGCGAACACCGGGGAGCTGTTTTTT	CASMTGANTGELFF
TRBD2	-	TRBV19	TRBJ2-1	TGTGCCAGTAGTTTTATAGCGGGAGGGGGGAGGAATGAGCAGTTCTTC	CASSFIAGGGRNEQFF
-	-	TRBV19	TRBJ1-4	TGTGCCAGTAGTCCAGGGGCCGAAAAACTGTTTTTT	CASSPGAEKLFF
-	-	TRBV5-6	TRBJ2-2	TGTGCCAGCAGCGCGGGGTGGGGGACCGGGGAGCTGTTTTTT	CASSAGWGTGELFF
TRBD2	-	TRBV10-3	TRBJ2-1	TGTGCCATCAGCTCACCGGCTAGCGGGAGAGGTGAGCAGTTCTTC	CAISSPASGRGEQFF
TRBD2	once	TRBV30	TRBJ2-5	TGTGCCTGGGCTAAGCGGGAGAAAGAGACCCAGTACTTC	CAWAKREKETQYF
-	-	TRBV20-1	TRBJ1-2	TGCAGTGCTCCCCGGTACGGCTACACCTTC	CSAPRYGYTF
-	-	TRBV11-3	TRBJ1-6	TGTGCCAGCAGCAAGCCCGGGACTGAGAATTCACCCCTCCACTTT	CASSKPGTENSPLHF
-	-	TRBV30	TRBJ1-4	TGTGCCTGGAGTGTACTCGGGGGGACTAATGAAAAACTGTTTTTT	CAWSVLGGTNEKLFF
-	-	TRBV13	TRBJ1-1	TGTGCCAGCAGCCCTCGTCCCTGGGCGGGGAGAAACACTGAAGCTTTCTTT	CASSPRPWAGRNTEAFF
-	-	TRBV5-1	TRBJ2-7	TGCGCCAGCAGCTCGATGACTGACTACGAGCAGTACTTC	CASSSMTDYEQYF
-	-	TRBV9	TRBJ1-1	TGTGCCAGCAGCGCCTCCGTGGGGGGCGGGAGGACTGAAGCTTTCTTT	CASSASVGGGRTEAFF
-	-	TRBV7-3	TRBJ2-1	TGTGCCAGCGGGACTCCTTCCGAGCAGTTCTTC	CASGTPSEQFF